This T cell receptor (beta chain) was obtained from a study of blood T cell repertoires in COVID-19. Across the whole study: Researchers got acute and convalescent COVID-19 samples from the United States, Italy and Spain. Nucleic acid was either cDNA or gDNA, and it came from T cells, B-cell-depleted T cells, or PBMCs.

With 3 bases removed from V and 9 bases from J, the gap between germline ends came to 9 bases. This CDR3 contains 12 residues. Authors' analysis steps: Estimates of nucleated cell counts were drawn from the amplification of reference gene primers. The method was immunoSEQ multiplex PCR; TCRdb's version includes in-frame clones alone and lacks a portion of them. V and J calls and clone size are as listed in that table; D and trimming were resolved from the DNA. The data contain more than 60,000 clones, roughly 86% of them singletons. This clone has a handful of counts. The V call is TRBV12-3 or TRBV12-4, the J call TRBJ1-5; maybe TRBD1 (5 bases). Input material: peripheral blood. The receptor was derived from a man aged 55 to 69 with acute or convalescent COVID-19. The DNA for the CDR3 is TGTGCCAGCAGTTTGGGCCAGGGGCCCCAGCATTTT. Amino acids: CASSLGQGPQHF.